Presented here are 3 T cell receptor beta chains from one specimen sequenced in a study of cytomegalovirus exposure and HLA in healthy donors. This PCR relied on a set of 60 Vbeta primers and 13 Jbeta primers. Here immunoSEQ multiplex PCR was the method, and the copy in TCRdb shows in-frame clones only, minus some. The sample holds roughly 100,000 clones, around four fifths seen once. Input material: PBMCs. The source is a woman between 40 and 55 years old in good health and CMV-seronegative.

This clone appeared a few times. The rearrangement links TRBV7-9 to TRBJ2-7; D not resolved. Germline V CDR1 and CDR2: SEHNR, FQNEAQ (reference sequence). The CDR3 loop spans 17 amino acids. V lost 0 bases and J 0 bases, leaving 15 bases between the germline ends. CDR3 region: CASSLAPLGISSYEQYF. CDR3 DNA: TGTGCCAGCAGCTTAGCCCCGCTTGGCATAAGCTCCTACGAGCAGTACTTC.

This sequence joins TRBV11-2 and TRBJ1-1; 11 bases match TRBD1. V shed 5 bases, J shed 4 bases, and the junction held 6 bases outside the gene matches. The CDR3 covers 15 residues. Germline CDR1 and CDR2: SGHAT and FQNNGV. In nucleotides, the CDR3 is TGTGCCAGCAGCCTTGGACAGGGGGCATTCACTGAAGCTTTCTTT. This gives the protein CASSLGQGAFTEAFF.

The chain links TRBV27 to TRBJ2-4; 9 nucleotides align to TRBD1. The junction had 1 base not matched to a gene; V was cut back by 0 bases and J by 1 base. There are 16 residues in the CDR3. Germline V gives CDR1 MNHEY, CDR2 SMNVEV (reference sequence). The CDR3 DNA follows: TGTGCCAGCAGTTTATCGGGGACAGGGGCCAAAAACATTCAGTACTTC. Protein sequence: CASSLSGTGAKNIQYF.